These T cell receptor beta chains were read from a single sample in a study of response to subunit inactivated influenza vaccine. TCRdb independently ran MiXCR on the RT-PCR reads; one entry per CDR3 protein. This table has a few hundred thousand distinct CDR3 sequences, roughly 9.8% appearing once. The sample consisted of PBMCs from blood, taken 35 to 45 days after vaccination. The receptors stem from a man aged 50-59 years who received an inactivated influenza vaccine. The CDR3 runs from the conserved cysteine through the conserved F or W. The D gene is left open where the match is weak. Not every row has a clone size; where given, it reads once, few, many or a size class.

clone_size j_call d_call v_call cdr3_aa cdr3_nt
NA TRBJ2-7 NA TRBV5-1 CASSLYTEPYEQYF TGCGCCAGCAGCTTGTATACCGAGCCCTACGAGCAGTACTTC
few TRBJ2-7 TRBD2 TRBV10-2 CASSDRASGGAPYYEQYF TGCGCCAGCAGTGATAGGGCTAGCGGGGGGGCCCCGTACTACGAGCAGTACTTC
many TRBJ2-3 NA TRBV20-1 CSAEGMIGDTQYF TGCAGTGCTGAGGGGATGATTGGAGATACGCAGTATTTT
many TRBJ2-7 TRBD1 TRBV7-2 CASTRSTGNSYEQYF TGTGCCAGCACCCGATCGACAGGGAACTCCTACGAGCAGTACTTC
few TRBJ2-1 TRBD2 TRBV7-2 CASSRFGLAGGGNEQFF TGTGCCAGCAGCCGTTTCGGACTAGCGGGAGGAGGGAATGAGCAGTTCTTC
few TRBJ2-1 TRBD1 TRBV28 CASSWTGTLYNEQFF TGTGCCAGCAGTTGGACAGGGACACTTTACAATGAGCAGTTCTTC
few TRBJ2-2 TRBD2 TRBV20-1 CSARVFGLAGENTGELFF TGCAGTGCTAGAGTGTTTGGGCTAGCGGGGGAGAACACCGGGGAGCTGTTTTTT
many TRBJ2-3 NA TRBV28 CASSFSLGGPDTQYF TGTGCCAGCAGTTTTAGTTTAGGGGGTCCGGATACGCAGTATTTT
NA TRBJ2-1 NA TRBV5-1 CASSPVPNNEQFF TGCGCCAGCAGCCCTGTCCCTAACAATGAGCAGTTCTTC
few TRBJ2-7 TRBD2 TRBV10-3 CAIRTSGAKSSYEQYF TGTGCCATCAGGACTAGCGGAGCCAAAAGCTCCTACGAGCAGTACTTC
many TRBJ1-6 NA TRBV28 CASLAGRTYNSPLHF TGTGCCAGCCTCGCGGGGAGGACTTATAATTCACCCCTCCACTTT
NA TRBJ1-3 NA TRBV28 CASSSPGAYSGNTIYF TGTGCCAGCAGTTCCCCCGGAGCCTACTCTGGAAACACCATATATTTT
NA TRBJ2-7 NA TRBV20-1 CSASTGSYEQYF TGCAGTGCTAGTACAGGTTCCTACGAGCAGTACTTC